This entry lists 8 T cell receptor beta chains sequenced from one sample in a study of identical twins. Via MiXCR, TCRdb re-called the 5' RACE reads, giving one row per CDR3 protein. The table lists 350,000 to 500,000 distinct CDR3 sequences, approximately 17% of them singletons. Sequencing was carried out using naive T cells sorted from blood. These receptors were collected from a man aged 50-60 years in good health.

The rearrangement links TRBV5-1 to TRBJ2-5, with TRBD1 as a possible D gene (6 bases). Germline V gene sequence: CDR1 SGHRS, CDR2 YFSETQ. The CDR3 runs to 15 residues. The germline V and J ends were trimmed by 1 base and 2 bases, with 12 bases remaining between them. This CDR3 is CASSLLPGTQETQYF. In DNA, the CDR3 is TGCGCCAGCAGCTTGTTACCCGGGACACAAGAGACCCAGTACTTC.

The chain carries TRBV3-1 and TRBJ2-2, with D possibly TRBD2 on 5 matching bases. V was shortened by 5 bases and J by 0 bases, with 13 bases between the two germline ends. Germline CDR1 is LGHDT and CDR2 is YNNKEL (reference sequence). This CDR3 contains 16 residues. CDR3 region: CASSSGLHANTGELFF. In DNA form, the CDR3 reads TGTGCCAGCAGCTCCGGACTGCACGCGAACACCGGGGAGCTGTTTTTT.

This clonotype turned up a few times. The gene calls are TRBV7-2 and TRBJ2-5; 7 nucleotides match TRBD1. Per the germline V gene, CDR1 is SGHTA and CDR2 is FQGNSA. The CDR3 has 16 residues. The J segment lost 2 bases and the V segment lost 3 bases, leaving 9 bases of the junction unmatched. CDR3 sequence reads: CASSLATGVWQETQYF. The DNA of the CDR3 is TGTGCCAGCAGCTTGGCAACAGGGGTGTGGCAAGAGACCCAGTACTTC.

This clonotype was detected only a few times. The rearrangement links TRBV20-1 to TRBJ1-4, with TRBD1 as a possible D gene (6 bases). Trimming took off 2 bases at V and 8 bases at J, with 12 bases between the two ends. The CDR3 has 13 amino acids. Germline V gives CDR1 DFQATT, CDR2 SNEGSKA (reference sequence). This CDR3 reads CSARTGRREKLFF. CDR3 in DNA: TGCAGTGCTAGAACAGGGAGGCGCGAAAAACTGTTTTTT.

In this sample, this clonotype turned up a few times. The genes are TRBV15 and TRBJ2-2, with 9 bases fitting TRBD1. The J segment lost 3 bases and the V segment lost 3 bases, leaving 5 bases of the junction unmatched. The germline gives CDR1 LNHNV, CDR2 YYDKDF (reference sequence). There are 16 residues in the CDR3. CDR3 nucleotides: TGTGCCACCAGCAGTCCGGGACAGGGTTACACCGGGGAGCTGTTTTTT. Translating gives CATSSPGQGYTGELFF. The full variable domain, with the rest looked up from reference TRBV15 and TRBJ2-2, is DAMVIQNPRYQVTQFGKPVTLSCSQTLNHNVMYWYQQKSSQAPKLLFHYYDKDFNNEADTPDNFQSRRPNTSFCFLDIRSPGLGDTAMYLCATSSPGQGYTGELFFGEGSRLTVL.

The rearrangement uses TRBV24-1 and TRBJ2-1; D remains ambiguous. Germline V gene lookup returns CDR1 KGHDR and CDR2 SFDVKD. CDR3 size: 14 residues. Trimming took 4 bases from V and 4 from J, leaving 10 bases between them. The CDR3 protein is CATSDPPEYNEQFF. The CDR3 bases are TGTGCCACCAGTGACCCCCCGGAATACAATGAGCAGTTCTTC.

This clonotype was counted between two and nine times. V usage is TRBV15 and J usage is TRBJ1-4; 7 bases line up with TRBD1. The V gene end was trimmed by 3 bases and the J gene end by 2 bases; junction bases not matched to a gene: 12. The CDR3 covers 18 residues. The germline V gene encodes CDR1 LNHNV and CDR2 YYDKDF (reference sequence). Here the CDR3 DNA reads TGTGCCACCAGCAGCGACAGGGACCGGGGGATGACTAATGAAAAACTGTTTTTT. Translation: CATSSDRDRGMTNEKLFF. The full variable domain, in which reference TRBV15 and TRBJ1-4 provide the parts outside the CDR3, is DAMVIQNPRYQVTQFGKPVTLSCSQTLNHNVMYWYQQKSSQAPKLLFHYYDKDFNNEADTPDNFQSRRPNTSFCFLDIRSPGLGDTAMYLCATSSDRDRGMTNEKLFFGSGTQLSVL.

This clonotype has ten or more counts. The rearrangement links TRBV4-1 to TRBJ1-5; tentatively, D is TRBD1 (6 bases). The CDR3 length is 14 residues. CDR1 MGHRA and CDR2 YSYEKL come from the germline V gene. Trimming took off 5 bases at V and 2 bases at J, with 10 bases between the two ends. The CDR3 reads CASSKQGGNQPQHF. CDR3 DNA sequence: TGCGCCAGCAGCAAACAGGGTGGCAATCAGCCCCAGCATTTT.